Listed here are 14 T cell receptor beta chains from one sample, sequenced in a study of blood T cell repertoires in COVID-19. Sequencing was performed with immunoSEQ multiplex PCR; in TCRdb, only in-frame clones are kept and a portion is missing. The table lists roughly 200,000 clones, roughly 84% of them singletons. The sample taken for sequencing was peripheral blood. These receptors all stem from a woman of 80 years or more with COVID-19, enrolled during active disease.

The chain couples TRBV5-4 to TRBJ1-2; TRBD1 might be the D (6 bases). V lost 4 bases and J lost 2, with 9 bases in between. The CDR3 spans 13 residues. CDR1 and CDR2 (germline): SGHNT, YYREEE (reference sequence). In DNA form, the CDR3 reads TGTGCCAGCAGCACCACAGGGAACTATGGCTACACCTTC. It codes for CASSTTGNYGYTF.

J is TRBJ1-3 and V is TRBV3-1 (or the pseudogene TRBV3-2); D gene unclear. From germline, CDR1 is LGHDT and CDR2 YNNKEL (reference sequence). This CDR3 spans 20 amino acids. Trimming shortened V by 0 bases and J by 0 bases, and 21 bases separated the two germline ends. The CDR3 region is CASSQDPPRPTRSSGNTIYF. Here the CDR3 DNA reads TGTGCCAGCAGCCAAGACCCCCCTCGCCCTACTAGGAGCTCTGGAAACACCATATATTTT.

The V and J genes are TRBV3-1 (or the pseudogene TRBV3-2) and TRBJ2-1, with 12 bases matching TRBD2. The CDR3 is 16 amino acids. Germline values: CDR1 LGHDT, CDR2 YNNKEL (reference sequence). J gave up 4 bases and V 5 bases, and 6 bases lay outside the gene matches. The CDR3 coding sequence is TGTGCCAGCAGCTTAACCACTAGCGGGGGGTACAATGAGCAGTTCTTC. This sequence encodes CASSLTTSGGYNEQFF.

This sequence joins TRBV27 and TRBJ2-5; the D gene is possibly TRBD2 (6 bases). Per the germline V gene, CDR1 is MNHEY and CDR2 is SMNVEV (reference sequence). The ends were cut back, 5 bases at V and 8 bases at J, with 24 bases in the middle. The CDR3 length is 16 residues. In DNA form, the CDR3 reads TGTGCCAGCAGTACCCGGGACTCCAAAGGGCCAAGAACCCAGTACTTC. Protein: CASSTRDSKGPRTQYF.

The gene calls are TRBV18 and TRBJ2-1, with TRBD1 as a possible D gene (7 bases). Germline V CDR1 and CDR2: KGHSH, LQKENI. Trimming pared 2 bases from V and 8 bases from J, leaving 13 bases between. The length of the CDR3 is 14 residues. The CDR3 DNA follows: TGTGCCAGCTCACCATGGACAGGCGGGGATGAGCAGTTCTTC. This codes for CASSPWTGGDEQFF.

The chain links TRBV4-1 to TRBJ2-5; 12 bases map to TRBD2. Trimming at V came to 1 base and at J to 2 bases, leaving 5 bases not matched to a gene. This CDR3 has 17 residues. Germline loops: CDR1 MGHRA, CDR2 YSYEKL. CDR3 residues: CASSQASSGGAQETQYF. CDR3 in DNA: TGCGCCAGCAGCCAAGCTTCTAGCGGGGGGGCTCAAGAGACCCAGTACTTC.

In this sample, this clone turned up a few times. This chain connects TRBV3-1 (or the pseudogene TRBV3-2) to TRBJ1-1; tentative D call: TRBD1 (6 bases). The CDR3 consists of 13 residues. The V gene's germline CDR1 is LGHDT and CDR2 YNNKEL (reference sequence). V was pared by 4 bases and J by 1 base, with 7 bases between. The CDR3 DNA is TGTGCCAGCAGCCTACAGGGGAACACTGAAGCTTTCTTT. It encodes CASSLQGNTEAFF.

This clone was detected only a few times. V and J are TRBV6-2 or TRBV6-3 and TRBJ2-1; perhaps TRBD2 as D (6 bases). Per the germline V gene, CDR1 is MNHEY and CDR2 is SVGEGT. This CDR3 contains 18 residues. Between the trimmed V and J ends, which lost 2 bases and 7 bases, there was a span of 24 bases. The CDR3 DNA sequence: TGTGCCAGCAGTTACCGAGCTACCGGGGCTAGCGCAAAGAATGAGCAGTTCTTC. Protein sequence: CASSYRATGASAKNEQFF.

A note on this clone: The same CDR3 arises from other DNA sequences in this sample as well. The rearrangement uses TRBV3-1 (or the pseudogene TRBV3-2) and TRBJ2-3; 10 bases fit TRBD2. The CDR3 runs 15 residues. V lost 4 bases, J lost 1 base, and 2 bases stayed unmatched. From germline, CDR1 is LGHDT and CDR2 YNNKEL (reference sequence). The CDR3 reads CASSRTSGGTDTQYF. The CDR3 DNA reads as TGTGCCAGCAGCCGGACTAGCGGCGGCACAGATACGCAGTATTTT.

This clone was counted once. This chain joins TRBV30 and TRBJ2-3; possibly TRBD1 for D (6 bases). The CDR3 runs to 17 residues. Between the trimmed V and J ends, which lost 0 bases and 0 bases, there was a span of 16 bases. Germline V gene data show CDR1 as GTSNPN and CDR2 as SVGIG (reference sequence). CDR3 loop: CAWSVSRTAPSTDTQYF. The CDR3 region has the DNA TGTGCCTGGAGTGTTTCACGGACAGCCCCTAGCACAGATACGCAGTATTTT.

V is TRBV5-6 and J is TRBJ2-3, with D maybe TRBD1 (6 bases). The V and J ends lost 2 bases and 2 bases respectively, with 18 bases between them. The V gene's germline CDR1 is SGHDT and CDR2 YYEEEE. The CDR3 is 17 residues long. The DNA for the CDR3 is TGTGCCAGCAGCTTCACTTCCGGGACATCGTACACAGATACGCAGTATTTT. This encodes CASSFTSGTSYTDTQYF.

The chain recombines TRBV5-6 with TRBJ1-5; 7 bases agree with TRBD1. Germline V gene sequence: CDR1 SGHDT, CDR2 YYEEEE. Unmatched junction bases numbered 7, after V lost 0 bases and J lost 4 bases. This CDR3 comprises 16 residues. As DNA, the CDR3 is TGTGCCAGCAGCTTGGAGGCAAGGGACAGAAATCAGCCCCAGCATTTT. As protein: CASSLEARDRNQPQHF. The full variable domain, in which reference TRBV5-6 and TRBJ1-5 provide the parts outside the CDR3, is DAGVTQSPTHLIKTRGQQVTLRCSPKSGHDTVSWYQQALGQGPQFIFQYYEEEERQRGNFPDRFSGHQFPNYSSELNVNALLLGDSALYLCASSLEARDRNQPQHFGDGTRLSIL.

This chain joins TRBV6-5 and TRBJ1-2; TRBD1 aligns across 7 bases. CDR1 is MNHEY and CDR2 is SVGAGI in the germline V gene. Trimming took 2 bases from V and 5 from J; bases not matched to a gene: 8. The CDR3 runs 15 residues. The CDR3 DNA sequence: TGTGCCAGCAGTTACCGCCGGGACAGAGATTATGGCTACACCTTC. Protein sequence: CASSYRRDRDYGYTF.

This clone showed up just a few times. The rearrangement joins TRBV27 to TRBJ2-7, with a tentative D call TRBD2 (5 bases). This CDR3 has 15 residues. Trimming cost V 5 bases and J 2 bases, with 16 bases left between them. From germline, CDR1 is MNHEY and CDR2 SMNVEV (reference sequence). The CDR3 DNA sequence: TGTGCCAGCAGTGAGTCGAGGGCAGTCGCCTACGAGCAGTACTTC. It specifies CASSESRAVAYEQYF.